This is a list of T cell receptor beta chains from one sample in a study of blood T cells in healthy people across ages. TCRdb re-called the 5' RACE reads through MiXCR, storing one row per CDR3 protein. The repertoire holds around 750,000 distinct CDR3 sequences, with about 48% as singletons. The sequencing input was blood. The source is an elderly man in good health. The CDR3 runs from the conserved cysteine through the conserved F or W. The D gene is left open where the match is weak. Size is omitted from some rows. Given values are once, few, many or a class for expanded clones.

V,size,D,J,CDR3,DNA
TRBV7-3,once,-,TRBJ1-5,CASSLGGDGQPQHF,TGTGCCAGCAGCTTAGGGGGGGATGGCCAGCCCCAGCATTTT
TRBV2,-,TRBD1,TRBJ2-3,CASRTGVPTDTQYF,TGTGCCAGCAGGACAGGGGTTCCCACAGATACGCAGTATTTT
TRBV15,-,TRBD1,TRBJ2-5,CATSRTRDSQGTQYF,TGTGCCACCAGCAGAACCCGGGACAGCCAAGGGACCCAGTACTTC
TRBV19,-,-,TRBJ2-1,CASSLGLLGFF,TGTGCCAGTAGCCTTGGGCTGTTAGGGTTCTTC
TRBV2,-,TRBD1,TRBJ1-2,CASSPGTGLYTF,TGTGCCAGCAGCCCCGGGACAGGCCTCTACACCTTC
TRBV18,once,TRBD1,TRBJ1-5,CASSQDRVEQPQHF,TGTGCCAGCTCACAGGACAGGGTTGAGCAGCCCCAGCATTTT
TRBV20-1,-,TRBD2,TRBJ2-3,CSATLAGGPRDAYF,TGCAGTGCTACGCTAGCGGGAGGCCCCAGAGACGCGTATTTT
TRBV10-3,few,-,TRBJ2-1,CAISNTGTGTSRLYNEQFF,TGTGCCATCAGCAACACCGGGACAGGGACTAGCCGCCTATACAATGAGCAGTTCTTC
TRBV12-3/TRBV12-4,-,TRBD2,TRBJ2-7,CASTRGIAGYEQYF,TGTGCCAGCACCCGGGGAATAGCGGGCTACGAGCAGTACTTC
TRBV6-8,few,-,TRBJ2-3,CASRRDVTDTQYF,TGTGCCAGCAGAAGGGACGTCACAGATACGCAGTATTTT
TRBV10-3,-,-,TRBJ2-7,CANREWGGSRNEQYF,TGTGCCAACAGGGAGTGGGGCGGGAGTAGGAACGAGCAGTACTTC
TRBV20-1,-,-,TRBJ2-5,CSARERVVGETQYF,TGCAGTGCTAGAGAGCGGGTGGTTGGAGAGACCCAGTACTTC
TRBV7-6,few,-,TRBJ2-3,CASRAGSSTDTQYF,TGTGCCAGCAGGGCAGGGAGTAGCACAGATACGCAGTATTTT
TRBV27,-,-,TRBJ1-5,CASSPMTGRPQHF,TGTGCCAGCAGTCCTATGACAGGCCGGCCCCAGCATTTT
TRBV29-1,-,-,TRBJ2-7,CSSLFGYEQYF,TGCAGCTCCTTGTTCGGGTACGAGCAGTACTTC
TRBV21-1,-,-,TRBJ1-2,CASRREDRVAYGYTF,TGTGCCAGCAGACGCGAAGACAGGGTCGCCTATGGCTACACCTTC
TRBV15,-,-,TRBJ1-2,CATSRDTATARGYTF,TGTGCCACCAGCAGAGATACTGCGACGGCCCGGGGCTACACCTTC
TRBV5-4,few,TRBD2,TRBJ2-1,CASSLGGTSGTSYNEQFF,TGTGCCAGCAGCTTGGGGGGCACTAGCGGGACGTCCTACAATGAGCAGTTCTTC
TRBV6-5,-,-,TRBJ1-2,CASSRSGDGYTF,TGTGCCAGCAGTCGTTCAGGGGATGGCTACACCTTC
TRBV6-1,few,TRBD1,TRBJ2-4,CASSEHRPRTGTLAKNIQYF,TGTGCCAGCAGTGAACACCGTCCGCGGACAGGGACCTTAGCCAAAAACATTCAGTACTTC
TRBV2,-,-,TRBJ2-7,CASSDTGYEQYF,TGTGCCAGCAGTGATACAGGCTACGAGCAGTACTTC
TRBV6-5,once,TRBD1,TRBJ2-1,CASSSPDRAYNEQFF,TGTGCCAGCAGTTCACCGGACAGGGCTTACAATGAGCAGTTCTTC
TRBV2,-,-,TRBJ2-7,CASSRTQMSLSYEQYF,TGTGCCAGCAGCCGGACTCAAATGTCCCTAAGCTACGAGCAGTACTTC
TRBV12-3/TRBV12-4,-,-,TRBJ1-6,CASSPGPNHYNSPLHF,TGTGCCAGCAGCCCGGGCCCCAACCACTATAATTCACCCCTCCACTTT
TRBV9,-,-,TRBJ1-2,CASSVAEAYGYTF,TGTGCCAGCAGCGTAGCGGAGGCCTATGGCTACACCTTC
TRBV10-3,-,TRBD2,TRBJ2-3,CAIRTLAGPSTDTQYF,TGTGCCATCAGGACCCTAGCGGGACCTAGCACAGATACGCAGTATTTT
TRBV29-1,-,-,TRBJ1-2,CSVAGGLNGDGYTF,TGCAGCGTTGCCGGGGGTCTTAACGGGGATGGCTACACCTTC
TRBV2,-,-,TRBJ1-2,CASSEPRGANYGYTF,TGTGCCAGCAGTGAACCGAGGGGCGCGAACTATGGCTACACCTTC
TRBV28,-,TRBD1,TRBJ1-5,CASSLWAGQGGNQPQHF,TGTGCCAGCAGTTTATGGGCCGGACAGGGGGGAAATCAGCCCCAGCATTTT
TRBV28,few,-,TRBJ2-5,CASTPGGRETQYF,TGTGCCAGCACCCCCGGGGGGCGGGAGACCCAGTACTTC
TRBV28,-,-,TRBJ2-6,CASSSWRQWRLSGANVLTF,TGTGCCAGCAGTTCCTGGAGACAGTGGCGGCTTTCTGGGGCCAACGTCCTGACTTTC
TRBV28,-,-,TRBJ1-4,CASSQLGNEKLFF,TGTGCCAGCAGCCAACTGGGAAATGAAAAACTGTTTTTT
TRBV5-1,-,-,TRBJ2-7,CASSSVPGDEQYF,TGCGCCAGCAGCTCCGTACCGGGGGACGAGCAGTACTTC
TRBV3-1,few,-,TRBJ2-5,CASSNWDGGSETQYF,TGTGCCAGCAGCAATTGGGACGGAGGGAGCGAGACCCAGTACTTC
TRBV2,-,-,TRBJ1-1,CASSEEEEGPTKGFEAFF,TGTGCCAGCAGTGAAGAGGAGGAGGGGCCAACGAAAGGATTTGAAGCTTTCTTT
TRBV18,-,-,TRBJ1-1,CASSPEMGAEAFF,TGTGCCAGCTCACCAGAGATGGGGGCTGAAGCTTTCTTT
TRBV24-1,-,TRBD1,TRBJ2-1,CATTLGTAPYNEQFF,TGTGCCACCACCCTGGGGACAGCCCCCTACAATGAGCAGTTCTTC
TRBV7-2,few,-,TRBJ2-3,CASSLDFPSRTDTQYF,TGTGCCAGCAGCTTAGATTTTCCTAGCCGCACAGATACGCAGTATTTT
TRBV10-3,-,TRBD1,TRBJ1-1,CAISQGAVDTEAFF,TGTGCCATCAGCCAGGGGGCTGTGGACACTGAAGCTTTCTTT
TRBV9,few,TRBD2,TRBJ2-7,CASSADPGLPYEQYF,TGTGCCAGCAGCGCAGATCCGGGACTACCCTACGAGCAGTACTTC
TRBV14,few,-,TRBJ1-2,CASSQVGNGYTF,TGTGCCAGCAGCCAAGTTGGAAATGGCTACACCTTC
TRBV5-6,-,-,TRBJ2-1,CASSSLQFRNEQFF,TGTGCCAGCAGCTCCTTACAATTTCGGAATGAGCAGTTCTTC
TRBV5-1,-,TRBD2,TRBJ2-3,CASSLFLLAGTTDTQYF,TGCGCCAGCAGCTTGTTCCTACTAGCGGGGACCACAGATACGCAGTATTTT